This TCR beta chain appears in the sequencing data of a study of blood T cell repertoires in COVID-19. Whole-study context: Samples of COVID-19 (acute and convalescent) were obtained from the United States, Italy and Spain. Sources were T cells, B-cell-depleted T cells, or PBMCs; the material itself was cDNA or gDNA.

Per the original methods: Quantification of nucleated cells was approximated via reference gene primer amplification. The protocol was immunoSEQ multiplex PCR, while the TCRdb copy is restricted to in-frame clones and leaves out a portion. The V and J calls and clone size come from that table; D and trimming were worked out from the DNA. Of around 68,000 clones in the sample, roughly 84% are singletons; the top ten hold 6% to 7%. The V and J ends lost 6 bases and 8 bases, in that order; junction bases with no gene match: 7. CDR3 size: 13 residues. The germline CDR1 and CDR2 sequences are LNHDA and SQIVND (reference sequence).

V usage is TRBV19 and J usage is TRBJ1-5, with 7 bases lining up with TRBD1. Material for sequencing was peripheral blood. The TCR originated in a man in his forties or fifties with active COVID-19. The CDR3 here is CASSDRDVEPQHF. CDR3 nucleotides: TGTGCCAGTAGCGACAGGGATGTAGAGCCCCAGCATTTT. The full variable domain, in which reference TRBV19 and TRBJ1-5 provide the parts outside the CDR3, is DGGITQSPKYLFRKEGQNVTLSCEQNLNHDAMYWYRQDPGQGLRLIYYSQIVNDFQKGDIAEGYSVSREKKESFPLTVTSAQKNPTAFYLCASSDRDVEPQHFGDGTRLSIL.